The entry that follows covers one TCR beta chain sequence. Its antigen has not been determined. No clone much larger than this one lies a single base away; base qualities are absent. These data belong to a study of shared clonotypes between healthy human individuals (dated by TCRdb to 2020 to 2021). Some background on the complete study: The cohort included a few men and a couple of women between 18 and 49 years of age. Per donor, three plates each were used for CD4 naive and CD4 memory, two for CD8 naive, and one for CD8 memory. Per donor, leukapheresis produced somewhere between about 0.9 and 10 billion PBMCs. The study deeply sequenced blood TCR repertoires of several healthy adults to estimate repertoire size and the extent of clonotype sharing between individuals. To increase sequencing depth and limit assay-specific biases, different laboratories used diverse techniques to prepare libraries and sequence TCR repertoires.

The germline V gene yields SGDLS for CDR1 and YYNGEE for CDR2. Its CDR3 holds 17 amino acids, cysteine through phenylalanine. Only the CDR3 part of the read is kept: 51 bases, read in frame from the first base. Relative to germline, V is missing 0 bases and J is missing 5 bases, with 12 bases of the junction outside any gene match. TCR CDR3 regions were amplified from genomic DNA by multiplex PCR using the deep immunoSEQ assay. Extracted genomic DNA from each cell subset was distributed evenly across all wells of several immunoSEQ 96-well plates, and each plate was treated as a replicate. For sorted subsets, roughly 200 ng of genomic DNA, equivalent to 25,000 to 30,000 T cell genomes, went into each replicate PCR. Purified libraries were measured with a Qubit 3.0 fluorometer, size-checked on a Bioanalyzer 2100, and measured again with the KAPA Library Quantification kit. A separate single-read 150-cycle Illumina NextSeq 550 flow cell was used to sequence each immunoSEQ 96-well plate. The published analysis was carried out like this. The immunoSEQ output contained only junctional sequences without quality scores, so filtering could not match that applied to full-length reads. Sequences were annotated with PyIR, a Python wrapper for IgBLAST v1.9, using IMGT germline references to assign V/J genes and CDR3. Reads with weak V/J assignments (E-value above 1e-6), missing CDR3, stop codons, out-of-frame junctions, or ambiguous translated residues were removed. A V3J clonotype was defined by an identical inferred V gene, J gene, and CDR3 amino acid sequence. Percentage overlap between repertoires was computed as shared unique clonotypes divided by the size of the smaller repertoire. Repertoire richness was assessed with RTK rarefaction, the Chao1 estimator, and Recon v2.1 estimates of unobserved clonotypes. Generation probabilities were computed with OLGA for all TCRbeta clonotypes obtained by the gDNA method from a few donors. This immuneACCESS table, as held by TCRdb, lists in-frame sequences with V and J called but not all clones. Of the missing ones, under half trace to an unresolved V gene in checked studies; the others have no known cause. The V and J calls and clone size were taken over from that table, and D and trimming were inferred from the DNA. Recorded for this sample are 1.4 million or so clones; roughly 98.5% of them occurred a single time. The ten biggest clones cover approximately 0.4% of the sample.

Healthy HIV-negative adults with no recently reported acute infections or vaccinations were included as donors. Every donor was a Caucasian adult residing in Nashville, Tennessee, USA. CD4+ T cells were enriched through magnetic negative selection, after which naive cells were positively selected on CD45RA and the remaining negative fraction served as the memory subset. After blood collection by leukapheresis, PBMCs were isolated using Ficoll-Histopaque density gradient centrifugation and then cryopreserved in the vapor phase of liquid nitrogen. Analytical flow cytometry was used to check the purity and quantity of each magnetically sorted T cell population. From each sorted fraction, genomic DNA was isolated and quantified by UV absorbance on a Nanodrop 2000c. Study-wide conclusions, independent of this receptor: Clonotypes shared by all four sorted-subset donors showed higher generation probabilities than non-shared clonotypes. Only blood was sampled, and tissue TCR repertoires likely differ from those in blood. Based on pairwise subsampling, the degree of clonotype sharing among donors was expected to be affected by sequencing depth. Even with the large sequencing depth, rarefaction of the sorted-subset datasets indicated that sequencing was incomplete. Naive subsets generally had larger estimated clonotype richness than memory subsets did. The small number of donors limited the genetic and exposure-history diversity represented. When four donors were compared, the shared fraction of clonotypes was around 4.6% for naive CD4, about 4% for naive CD8, 2% to 2.5% for memory CD4, and less than 0.45% for memory CD8.

The TCR originated in a man aged 25-40 years in good health. Here the chain combines TRBV9 and TRBJ2-3; TRBD2 matches 7 bases in the middle. Sequencing used naive CD4+ T cells sorted from blood. The cell subset or site tag for this specimen amounts to: CD45RA+ positively selected. The CDR3 region reads CASSVERGRGSQDTQYF. The DNA is TGTGCCAGCAGCGTAGAGCGGGGCCGCGGGAGTCAAGATACGCAGTATTTT.